This TCR beta chain was captured in a study of chemoradiotherapy in HPV16-positive cancers. Details on this clone: Antigen: not known.

General observations from the study: In HPV16-positive patients, HPV-responsive T-cell expansion tracked better recurrence-free survival. Functional assays defining HPV-specific T cells used only a couple of HPV16-positive patients. Candidate HPV-specific clones and E7-related TCR motifs grew in tumor during treatment.

Germline V gene lookup returns CDR1 SGHVS and CDR2 FQNEAQ. The CDR3 has 13 amino acids. V was pared by 3 bases and J by 6 bases, with 3 bases of the junction left unmatched. Some clones are missing from TCRdb's copy, which holds only in-frame ones; the method was immunoSEQ multiplex PCR. This table has about 14,000 clones, 60% to 75% appearing once. Repeated repertoire sampling spanned the course of chemoradiotherapy. The sequence was obtained from a human donor with HPV-associated anogenital cancer. Collection took place from a patient who underwent chemoradiotherapy. The chain is built from TRBV7-8 and TRBJ1-2; 8 bases match TRBD1. CDR3 sequence: CASSFPGGNGYTF. The CDR3 DNA sequence: TGTGCCAGCAGCTTCCCAGGGGGCAATGGCTACACCTTC.